The clone carrying this TCR beta chain was seen many times. Its antigen is unidentified. In the source study's methods: There were a median of around 97,000 TCRs per sample, with a range from about 20,000 to 700,000. Via MiXCR, TCRdb re-called the RACE reads, giving one row per CDR3 protein. The V and J calls and clone size come from TCRdb's table, not from the authors' own analysis. The data hold roughly 50,000 distinct CDR3 sequences, with roughly 9.6% observed a single time. Time point in this sample: patch test 1, 2 weeks after DPC sensitization. Treatment indicated: therapeutic diphenylcyclopropenone sensitization with weekly scalp DPC. It was unfractionated whole blood from which total RNA was extracted. These data come from a study of human T cells and chemical hapten exposure. Study-wide background: Diagnoses of alopecia areata, totalis or universalis occurred in mostly female patients. Variation in per-sample TCR yields came mainly from small pooled library volume differences.

Overall study results and limits: The formation of large CDR3 similarity clusters by expanded TCRs significantly exceeded that of controls.

The germline gives CDR1 SGHRS, CDR2 YFSETQ. The CDR3 has 16 residues. Trimming removed 5 bases at V and 7 bases at J, with 22 bases between. The clonotype was recovered from a woman aged 40 to 55 with alopecia areata. Some clones in this sample may be carry-over from other donors' samples. The sample was whole blood, taken in connection with sensitization to the hapten diphenylcyclopropenone (DPC). V is TRBV5-1 and J is TRBJ1-5; maybe TRBD1 (5 bases). CDR3 region: CASREYIRTPNQPQHF. For the CDR3, the DNA is TGCGCCAGCAGGGAGTATATAAGGACACCGAACCAGCCCCAGCATTTT.